One sample yielded the 20 T cell receptor beta chains listed below, sequenced in a study of blood T cell repertoires in COVID-19. Data came from immunoSEQ multiplex PCR; TCRdb stores just in-frame clones and leaves some out. The sample contains almost 85,000 clones, 85% to 90% of which appear only once. The sample taken for sequencing was PBMCs or T cells enriched from blood (not recorded which). The receptor set was obtained from a woman aged 50 to 60 with acute COVID-19.

This chain uses TRBV19 with TRBJ2-2, with 13 bases aligning to TRBD2. The trim removed 3 bases at V and 4 bases at J, leaving 8 bases unmatched. Germline CDR1 and CDR2: LNHDA and SQIVND (reference sequence). The CDR3 spans 18 residues. The CDR3 here is CASSISSGLAGPTGELFF. CDR3 nucleotide sequence: TGTGCCAGTAGTATTTCCTCGGGACTAGCGGGACCCACCGGGGAGCTGTTTTTT.

J is TRBJ2-3 and V is TRBV30, with a weak D call TRBD2 (6 bases). This CDR3 has 14 residues. The germline V gene encodes CDR1 GTSNPN and CDR2 SVGIG (reference sequence). The V gene lost 2 bases and the J gene lost 2 bases, with 11 bases spanning the gap. CDR3 loop: CAWSSGLTTDTQYF. The DNA for the CDR3 is TGTGCCTGGAGTTCGGGACTCACCACAGATACGCAGTATTTT.

This chain links TRBV27 with TRBJ1-2, with TRBD1 matching over 7 bases. Germline CDR1 MNHEY, CDR2 SMNVEV (reference sequence). The CDR3 runs to 14 residues. The J segment lost 1 base and the V segment lost 4 bases, leaving 3 bases of the junction unmatched. Here the CDR3 DNA reads TGTGCCAGCAGTTCATGGGACAGTAACTATGGCTACACCTTC. It translates to CASSSWDSNYGYTF.

This chain uses TRBV30 with TRBJ1-3, with TRBD1 matching 7 bases. Looked up from germline, CDR1 is GTSNPN and CDR2 is SVGIG (reference sequence). The ends lost 5 bases at V and 1 base at J; junction bases unmatched: 5. There are 14 residues in the CDR3. CDR3 protein: CAWRMTGSGNTIYF. CDR3 sequence (DNA): TGTGCCTGGCGCATGACAGGGTCTGGAAACACCATATATTTT.

This sequence joins TRBV2 and TRBJ1-5; 10 nucleotides match TRBD1. V lost 4 bases, J lost 4 bases, and 1 base stayed unmatched. In germline, CDR1 is SNHLY, CDR2 FYNNEI. The CDR3 is 14 amino acids. This CDR3 is CASSGGQGNQPQHF. The DNA for the CDR3 is TGTGCCAGCAGTGGGGGACAGGGGAATCAGCCCCAGCATTTT.

The V and J genes are TRBV30 and TRBJ1-2, with unresolved D. Between the trimmed V and J ends, which lost 3 bases and 0 bases, there was a span of 8 bases. Germline V gene sequence: CDR1 GTSNPN, CDR2 SVGIG (reference sequence). The length of the CDR3 is 13 residues. The CDR3 reads CAWRRLANYGYTF. CDR3 bases: TGTGCCTGGAGAAGACTCGCTAACTATGGCTACACCTTC.

The rearrangement joins TRBV12-3 or TRBV12-4 to TRBJ2-4; 8 nucleotides agree with TRBD1. Trimming cost V 5 bases and J 8 bases; bases outside gene matches: 5. The CDR3 length is 13 residues. In DNA, the CDR3 is TGTGCCAGCAGTCCGGACAGGGTTGACATTCAGTACTTC. This encodes CASSPDRVDIQYF.

This clone was seen only once. The chain joins TRBV6-2 or TRBV6-3 to TRBJ2-7, with a possible D match to TRBD2 (6 bases). This CDR3 spans 12 amino acids. Germline V gene lookup returns CDR1 MNHEY and CDR2 SVGEGT. V lost 6 bases and J lost 4, with 10 bases in between. The CDR3 DNA sequence: TGTGCCAGCAGCCAAGGACTATACGAGCAGTACTTC. Translated: CASSQGLYEQYF.

V gene TRBV19 combines with J gene TRBJ2-5; 14 bases match TRBD2. Unmatched junction bases numbered 5, after V lost 3 bases and J lost 5 bases. The CDR3 length is 16 residues. Germline CDR1 is LNHDA and CDR2 is SQIVND (reference sequence). The CDR3 region is CASSIGTSGSFETQYF. In DNA, the CDR3 is TGTGCCAGTAGTATTGGGACTAGCGGGAGTTTTGAGACCCAGTACTTC.

This rearrangement joins TRBV12-3 or TRBV12-4 to TRBJ1-1, with D hard to call. Trimming removed 6 bases at V and 7 bases at J, with 15 bases between. This CDR3 comprises 13 residues. This CDR3 reads CASRAGGIGEAFF. CDR3 DNA: TGTGCCAGCAGGGCGGGAGGGATCGGTGAAGCTTTCTTT.

This chain links TRBV9 with TRBJ1-3; D uncertain. Trimming removed 0 bases at V and 4 bases at J, with 14 bases between. Per the germline V gene, CDR1 is SGDLS and CDR2 is YYNGEE. The CDR3 spans 16 residues. The CDR3 DNA follows: TGTGCCAGCAGCGTAGTCGGTAGGATCGGGGGAAACACCATATATTTT. Translated, it gives CASSVVGRIGGNTIYF.

The chain couples TRBV2 to TRBJ2-3; 10 positions agree with TRBD2. V was pared by 5 bases and J by 2 bases, with 4 bases of the junction left unmatched. In germline, CDR1 is SNHLY, CDR2 FYNNEI. The CDR3 totals 15 residues. CDR3 DNA: TGTGCCAGCAGTCTACTAGCGGGAACCACAGATACGCAGTATTTT. This translates into CASSLLAGTTDTQYF. The complete variable domain, with remaining parts taken from reference TRBV2 and TRBJ2-3, reads EPEVTQTPSHQVTQMGQEVILRCVPISNHLYFYWYRQILGQKVEFLVSFYNNEISEKSEIFDDQFSVERPDGSNFTLKIRSTKLEDSAMYFCASSLLAGTTDTQYFGPGTRLTVL.

This sequence joins TRBV19 and TRBJ2-3, with D possibly being TRBD2 (5 bases). V lost 4 bases, J lost 2 bases, and 16 bases lay in between. This CDR3 has 16 amino acids. Germline-derived CDR1 and CDR2 are LNHDA and SQIVND (reference sequence). The CDR3 loop is CASSRGSGTNTDTQYF. The CDR3 DNA sequence: TGTGCCAGTAGTAGAGGGAGCGGAACAAACACAGATACGCAGTATTTT.

The chain employs TRBV7-7 and TRBJ2-2; 8 bases are a match to TRBD2. The CDR3 sequence is 15 residues long. Germline CDR1 SSHAT, CDR2 FNYEAQ (reference sequence). With 5 bases clipped from V and 1 base from J, the junction kept 3 bases outside the gene matches. CDR3: CASSPTSGNTGELFF. CDR3 coding DNA: TGTGCCAGCAGCCCCACTAGCGGGAACACCGGGGAGCTGTTTTTT. Full variable domain (outside the CDR3, taken from reference TRBV7-7 and TRBJ2-2): GAGVSQSPRYKVTKRGQDVTLRCDPISSHATLYWYQQALGQGPEFLTYFNYEAQPDKSGLPSDRFSAERPEGSISTLTIQRTEQRDSAMYRCASSPTSGNTGELFFGEGSRLTVL.

CDR3 nucleotide sequence: TGCGCCAGCACTGTAAACTTTCGGACAGGGGATTTGAGTGGCTACACCTTC. Its protein is CASTVNFRTGDLSGYTF. The chain uses TRBV10-2 and TRBJ1-2, with 9 bases fitting TRBD1. The CDR3 has 17 amino acids. CDR1 and CDR2 (germline): WSHSY, SAAADI. V was pared by 7 bases and J by 7 bases, with 19 bases of the junction left unmatched.

The rearrangement joins TRBV5-1 to TRBJ2-7, with D unresolved. V dropped 0 bases and J dropped 1 base, with 5 bases sitting between them. The V gene's germline CDR1 is SGHRS and CDR2 YFSETQ. The CDR3 spans 13 residues. The CDR3 DNA reads TGCGCCAGCAGCTTGGCCGTATCCTACGAGCAGTACTTC. Protein: CASSLAVSYEQYF. Supplemented by reference TRBV5-1 and TRBJ2-7, the full variable domain reads KAGVTQTPRYLIKTRGQQVTLSCSPISGHRSVSWYQQTPGQGLQFLFEYFSETQRNKGNFPGRFSGRQFSNSRSEMNVSTLELGDSALYLCASSLAVSYEQYFGPGTRLTVT.

The chain joins TRBV28 to TRBJ1-6; D possibly corresponds to TRBD1 (6 bases). Trimming took 6 bases from V and 8 from J, leaving 14 bases between them. Looked up from germline, CDR1 is MDHEN and CDR2 is SYDVKM. CDR3 length: 14 residues. In nucleotides, the CDR3 is TGTGCCAGCAGCTCCGGGACACCACATTCACCCCTCCACTTT. Translated: CASSSGTPHSPLHF.

This chain links TRBV4-2 with TRBJ2-7; weak D call: TRBD1 (6 bases). The V gene's germline CDR1 is LGHNA and CDR2 YNFKEQ. V gave up 0 bases and J gave up 0 bases, with 18 bases separating them. The CDR3 consists of 18 residues. The CDR3 loop is CASSQDSFTGLTSYEQYF. CDR3 in DNA: TGTGCCAGCAGCCAAGATTCATTCACAGGGTTAACCTCCTACGAGCAGTACTTC.

This clone came up a few times. This chain uses TRBV9 with TRBJ1-1; maybe TRBD1 (6 bases). This CDR3 is built from 15 residues. With 3 bases removed from V and 3 bases from J, the gap between germline ends came to 15 bases. Germline V gene data show CDR1 as SGDLS and CDR2 as YYNGEE. DNA of the CDR3: TGTGCCAGCAGCGCTATGGGGGCGCAGGACACTGAAGCTTTCTTT. Residues: CASSAMGAQDTEAFF.

The chain uses TRBV7-9 and TRBJ1-4; unclear D gene. The CDR3 spans 15 residues. V lost 6 bases and J lost 2, with 13 bases in between. Germline CDR1 is SEHNR and CDR2 is FQNEAQ (reference sequence). Here the CDR3 reads CASSGRPGTNEKLFF. The DNA for the CDR3 is TGTGCCAGCAGTGGAAGACCAGGCACTAATGAAAAACTGTTTTTT.